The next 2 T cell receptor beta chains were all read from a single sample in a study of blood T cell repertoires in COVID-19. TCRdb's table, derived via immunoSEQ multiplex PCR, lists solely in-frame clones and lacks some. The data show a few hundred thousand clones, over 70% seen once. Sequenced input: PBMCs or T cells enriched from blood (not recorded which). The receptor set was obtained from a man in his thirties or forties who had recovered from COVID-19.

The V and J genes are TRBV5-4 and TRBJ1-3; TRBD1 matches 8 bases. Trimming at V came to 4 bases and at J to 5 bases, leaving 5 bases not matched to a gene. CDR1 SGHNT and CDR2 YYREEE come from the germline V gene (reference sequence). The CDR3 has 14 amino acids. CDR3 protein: CASSTDRARNTIYF. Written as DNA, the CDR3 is TGTGCCAGCAGCACGGACAGGGCCCGAAACACCATATATTTT.

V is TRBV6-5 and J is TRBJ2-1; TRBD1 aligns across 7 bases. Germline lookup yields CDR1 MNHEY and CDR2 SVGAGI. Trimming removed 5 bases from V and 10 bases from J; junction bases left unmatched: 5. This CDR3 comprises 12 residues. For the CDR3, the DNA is TGTGCCAGCAGTCTCTACAGGGGCGAGCAGTTCTTC. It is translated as CASSLYRGEQFF.